This T cell receptor beta chain was documented in a study of response to subunit inactivated influenza vaccine. This clonotype was picked up many times. What it binds is not known. Study findings and constraints: After each seasonal influenza vaccination, few new T cells are recruited, the authors suggested.

Germline V lookup: CDR1 KGHDR, CDR2 SFDVKD. CDR3 size: 15 residues. V dropped 2 bases and J dropped 1 base, with 8 bases sitting between them. TCRdb re-called the RT-PCR reads with MiXCR, one entry per CDR3 protein. The sample contains about 830,000 distinct CDR3 sequences, about a fifth of which appear only once. This receptor was taken from a man between 50 and 59 years old who received an inactivated influenza vaccine. The sequenced sample was PBMCs from blood, obtained 5 days after vaccination. V usage is TRBV24-1 and J usage is TRBJ1-5; D gene ambiguous. CDR3 amino acids: CATSDSLESNQPQHF. CDR3 DNA sequence: TGTGCCACCAGTGATTCACTGGAGAGCAATCAGCCCCAGCATTTT.